The clone carrying this TCR beta chain was counted between two and nine times. At one end the junction does not follow the germline gene, possibly because of a read error. Clones were sequenced by immunoSEQ multiplex PCR, and TCRdb holds only the in-frame ones, with some missing. This table holds more than 30,000 clones, 60% to 80% found once. This sample is part of a study of STAT5B mutations in CD4+ large granular lymphocyte leukemia. The germline gives CDR1 SQVTM, CDR2 ANQGSEA. The CDR3 runs to 11 residues. Control samples were healthy donors' buffy coats. The chain has TRBV29-1 and TRBJ1-2; D gene uncertain. Sample: CD4+ T cells from blood buffy coats. The TCR originated in a human donor in good health. CDR3 in amino acids: CSVFPGARPYF. The CDR3 DNA is TGCAGCGTTTTCCCAGGCGCACGGCCCTACTTC.